Below are 31 T cell receptor beta chains sequenced from a single sample in a study of OX40 agonist ivuxolimab in advanced cancers. Data came from immunoSEQ multiplex PCR; TCRdb stores just in-frame clones and leaves some out. The sample lists about 21,000 clones, approximately 80% seen once, with 31% in the top ten. The material was CD4+ or CD8+ T cells sorted from blood, obtained in a trial of the OX40 agonist ivuxolimab. Source of these receptors: an adult with an advanced solid tumor such as melanoma, head and neck, liver or kidney cancer.

The gene calls are TRBV9 and TRBJ2-3, with D uncertain. This CDR3 spans 15 amino acids. V lost 6 bases and J lost 4, with 18 bases in between. Germline CDR1 SGDLS, CDR2 YYNGEE. Here the CDR3 reads CASTPRPTGADTQYF. The CDR3 DNA is TGTGCCAGCACCCCTAGGCCCACTGGGGCAGATACGCAGTATTTT.

This chain uses TRBV29-1 with TRBJ2-3; the match to TRBD2 covers 8 bases. This CDR3 spans 13 amino acids. Trimming cost V 6 bases and J 0 bases; bases outside gene matches: 2. Germline V CDR1 and CDR2: SQVTM, ANQGSEA. The CDR3 DNA follows: TGCAGCGTAGCTAGCGGGAGCACAGATACGCAGTATTTT. Amino acids: CSVASGSTDTQYF.

DNA of the CDR3: TGTGCCAGCAGCTTAGATAGGAAACCTAGGGAGACCCAGTACTTC. Its protein product is CASSLDRKPRETQYF. The gene calls are TRBV7-9 and TRBJ2-5, with D unresolved. This CDR3 is built from 15 residues. Trimming left V 1 base short and J 5 bases short, with 14 bases between. Germline CDR1 SEHNR, CDR2 FQNEAQ (reference sequence).

This chain uses TRBV7-2 with TRBJ2-1; the D is unclear. CDR3 length: 12 residues. Germline V CDR1 and CDR2: SGHTA, FQGNSA. Trimming took 5 bases from V and 7 from J, leaving 9 bases between them. CDR3 loop: CASSPGPNEQFF. The DNA of the CDR3 is TGTGCCAGCAGCCCCGGACCAAATGAGCAGTTCTTC.

This clone was seen a handful of times. The rearrangement links TRBV4-1 to TRBJ2-1; D might be TRBD1 (5 bases). The ends were cut back, 4 bases at V and 0 bases at J, with 16 bases in the middle. Germline-derived CDR1 and CDR2 are MGHRA and YSYEKL. CDR3 length: 17 amino acids. The CDR3 reads CASSPGSTTDSYNEQFF. The CDR3 DNA reads as TGCGCCAGCAGCCCTGGTAGTACGACAGACTCCTACAATGAGCAGTTCTTC.

CDR3 sequence: CASSRGNTGELFF. Written as DNA, the CDR3 is TGTGCCAGCAGCAGGGGGAACACCGGGGAGCTGTTTTTT. The chain links TRBV14 to TRBJ2-2, with a weak D call TRBD1 (5 bases). Looked up from germline, CDR1 is SGHDN and CDR2 is FVKESK. V was cut by 5 bases and J by 1 base, with 5 bases left in between. The CDR3 length is 13 residues. Full variable domain (missing parts from reference TRBV14 and TRBJ2-2): EAGVTQFPSHSVIEKGQTVTLRCDPISGHDNLYWYRRVMGKEIKFLLHFVKESKQDESGMPNNRFLAERTGGTYSTLKVQPAELEDSGVYFCASSRGNTGELFFGEGSRLTVL.

This chain links TRBV6-5 with TRBJ2-5, with TRBD1 as a possible D gene (5 bases). The V and J ends lost 2 bases and 3 bases respectively, with 7 bases between them. CDR1 is MNHEY, CDR2 SVGAGI, per germline. This CDR3 comprises 13 residues. CDR3 nucleotide sequence: TGTGCCAGCAGTTACGGCAGGGAAGAGACCCAGTACTTC. It specifies CASSYGREETQYF.

This sequence joins TRBV19 and TRBJ2-7, with 12 bases matching TRBD2. The CDR3 is 15 residues long. CDR1 is LNHDA, CDR2 SQIVND, per germline (reference sequence). After removal of 5 bases from V and 4 bases from J, the junction contained 6 bases not matched to a gene. The CDR3 protein is CASSPGLAGSYEQYF. DNA for the CDR3: TGTGCCAGTAGTCCCGGACTAGCGGGAAGTTACGAGCAGTACTTC.

V usage is TRBV27 and J usage is TRBJ2-2; no reliable D call. Trimming shortened V by 3 bases and J by 5 bases, and 7 bases separated the two germline ends. The CDR3 has 13 residues. Germline V gene data show CDR1 as MNHEY and CDR2 as SMNVEV (reference sequence). The CDR3 DNA follows: TGTGCCAGCAGTTTGATGATTACCGGGGAGCTGTTTTTT. It encodes CASSLMITGELFF.

The J gene is TRBJ1-1, the V gene TRBV7-9, with 9 positions matching TRBD1. Losses at the gene ends were 5 bases for V and 4 bases for J; bases not matched to a gene: 2. This CDR3 region has 13 residues. CDR1 and CDR2 (germline): SEHNR, FQNEAQ (reference sequence). CDR3 amino acids: CASSPTGGTEAFF. CDR3 DNA sequence: TGTGCCAGCAGCCCGACAGGGGGCACTGAAGCTTTCTTT.

The V and J genes are TRBV2 and TRBJ1-3; D remains unclear. The germline V and J ends were trimmed by 3 bases and 0 bases, with 6 bases remaining between them. The germline gives CDR1 SNHLY, CDR2 FYNNEI. This CDR3 has 14 amino acids. The CDR3 DNA reads TGTGCCAGCAGTGAGGCGGCCTCTGGAAACACCATATATTTT. Protein product: CASSEAASGNTIYF. Looking up the rest from reference TRBV2 and TRBJ1-3 gives the full variable domain: EPEVTQTPSHQVTQMGQEVILRCVPISNHLYFYWYRQILGQKVEFLVSFYNNEISEKSEIFDDQFSVERPDGSNFTLKIRSTKLEDSAMYFCASSEAASGNTIYFGEGSWLTVV.

The chain couples TRBV7-9 to TRBJ2-3; D not certain. The V gene's germline CDR1 is SEHNR and CDR2 FQNEAQ (reference sequence). The CDR3 runs to 13 residues. V was cut by 1 base and J by 2 bases, with 4 bases left in between. This chain's CDR3 is CASSLVHTDTQYF. In DNA, the CDR3 is TGTGCCAGCAGCTTAGTTCACACAGATACGCAGTATTTT.

The chain recombines TRBV4-2 with TRBJ2-7, with D hard to call. V gave up 0 bases and J gave up 1 base, with 13 bases separating them. The length of the CDR3 is 16 residues. Germline V gene data show CDR1 as LGHNA and CDR2 as YNFKEQ. The CDR3 sequence is CASSQDPGSRSYEQYF. The CDR3 bases are TGTGCCAGCAGCCAAGATCCCGGCTCCAGATCCTACGAGCAGTACTTC.

Notes on this clone: Other DNA sequences of this sample code for an identical CDR3. The gene calls are TRBV2 and TRBJ1-5; TRBD1 matches at 7 bases. The V gene's germline CDR1 is SNHLY and CDR2 FYNNEI. J was trimmed by 0 bases and V by 2 bases; bases with no gene match: 4. The CDR3 is 16 residues long. DNA for the CDR3: TGTGCCAGCAGTGAATGGGACAGCGATAGCAATCAGCCCCAGCATTTT. This gives the protein CASSEWDSDSNQPQHF. The variable domain in full, with the rest retrieved from reference TRBV2 and TRBJ1-5, is EPEVTQTPSHQVTQMGQEVILRCVPISNHLYFYWYRQILGQKVEFLVSFYNNEISEKSEIFDDQFSVERPDGSNFTLKIRSTKLEDSAMYFCASSEWDSDSNQPQHFGDGTRLSIL.

V and J are TRBV19 and TRBJ2-7; TRBD1 is a possible D gene (6 bases). V dropped 3 bases and J dropped 3 bases, with 15 bases sitting between them. CDR3 size: 15 residues. Germline V gene data show CDR1 as LNHDA and CDR2 as SQIVND (reference sequence). The CDR3 nucleotides read TGTGCCAGTAGTATCGCGGCGACAGGTGACTACGAGCAGTACTTC. Translation gives CASSIAATGDYEQYF.

The V call is TRBV10-2, the J call TRBJ2-1; a weak D match, TRBD2 (6 bases). The CDR3 spans 12 residues. Germline V gene lookup returns CDR1 WSHSY and CDR2 SAAADI. Trimming took off 7 bases at V and 2 bases at J, with 6 bases between the two ends. This chain's CDR3 is CASKRAYNEQFF. Written as DNA, the CDR3 is TGCGCCAGCAAGCGGGCCTACAATGAGCAGTTCTTC.

The chain recombines TRBV25-1 with TRBJ2-7, with D perhaps TRBD2 (5 bases). With 3 bases removed from V and 6 bases from J, the gap between germline ends came to 9 bases. CDR1 is MGHDK and CDR2 is SYGVNS in the germline V gene. The CDR3 extends over 12 amino acids. Here the CDR3 reads CASSDTSGEQYF. For the CDR3, the DNA is TGTGCCAGCAGTGACACTAGTGGCGAGCAGTACTTC.

The chain is built from TRBV6-5 and TRBJ2-5, with D possibly being TRBD1 (6 bases). The CDR3 spans 15 residues. Trimming took 8 bases from V and 2 from J, leaving 18 bases between them. Germline CDR1 and CDR2: MNHEY and SVGAGI. In DNA form, the CDR3 reads TGTGCCAGCGCTCCCCGGGACACAGTTCAAGAGACCCAGTACTTC. Its protein product is CASAPRDTVQETQYF.

This chain connects TRBV4-1 to TRBJ2-7; D is ambiguous. The CDR3 consists of 13 residues. V lost 3 bases, J lost 3 bases, and 9 bases lay in between. Germline V CDR1 and CDR2: MGHRA, YSYEKL. This chain's CDR3 is CASSQADFYEQYF. DNA for the CDR3: TGCGCCAGCAGCCAGGCCGACTTCTACGAGCAGTACTTC.

The rearrangement joins TRBV19 to TRBJ2-7; TRBD1 is a possible D gene (5 bases). Germline-derived CDR1 and CDR2 are LNHDA and SQIVND (reference sequence). V lost 3 bases, J lost 6 bases, and 15 bases lay in between. The CDR3 totals 14 residues. The CDR3 sequence: CASSIVSAQGEQYF. For the CDR3, the DNA is TGTGCCAGTAGTATTGTTTCGGCCCAGGGCGAGCAGTACTTC. Together with reference TRBV19 and TRBJ2-7, the CDR3 gives the full variable domain: DGGITQSPKYLFRKEGQNVTLSCEQNLNHDAMYWYRQDPGQGLRLIYYSQIVNDFQKGDIAEGYSVSREKKESFPLTVTSAQKNPTAFYLCASSIVSAQGEQYFGPGTRLTVT.

The chain couples TRBV28 to TRBJ1-4; TRBD1 agrees at 7 bases. This CDR3 region has 14 residues. CDR1 is MDHEN and CDR2 is SYDVKM in the germline V gene. Germline trimming cut 7 bases from V and 5 bases from J; bases unmatched to any gene: 7. The CDR3 nucleotides are TGTGCCAGCACCTGGACAGGTCGGAATGAAAAACTGTTTTTT. Protein product: CASTWTGRNEKLFF. The full variable domain, its missing parts supplied by reference TRBV28 and TRBJ1-4, is DVKVTQSSRYLVKRTGEKVFLECVQDMDHENMFWYRQDPGLGLRLIYFSYDVKMKEKGDIPEGYSVSREKKERFSLILESASTNQTSMYLCASTWTGRNEKLFFGSGTQLSVL.

The J gene is TRBJ2-7, the V gene TRBV28; weak D call: TRBD2 (6 bases). The CDR3 length is 14 residues. Germline CDR1 is MDHEN and CDR2 is SYDVKM. The germline V and J ends were trimmed by 6 bases and 0 bases, with 12 bases remaining between them. The CDR3 reads CASRRHGSSYEQYF. The CDR3 nucleotides are TGTGCCAGCAGACGCCACGGGAGCTCCTACGAGCAGTACTTC.

The chain couples TRBV7-9 to TRBJ2-1, with TRBD2 matching over 14 bases. The CDR3 loop spans 19 amino acids. Unmatched junction bases numbered 18, after V lost 6 bases and J lost 8 bases. CDR1 is SEHNR, CDR2 FQNEAQ, per germline (reference sequence). The CDR3, as DNA: TGTGCCAGCAGTCTTCTTGGGACTAGCGGGAGAGCTCGCAGCGATGAGCAGTTCTTC. This codes for CASSLLGTSGRARSDEQFF.

Here the CDR3 reads CASGISSYEQYF. The CDR3 nucleotides read TGTGCCAGCGGAATAAGCTCCTACGAGCAGTACTTC. The J gene is TRBJ2-7, the V gene TRBV6-5; no reliable D call. Germline lookup yields CDR1 MNHEY and CDR2 SVGAGI. Trimming stripped 8 bases from V and 0 bases from J, with 8 bases between. The CDR3 covers 12 residues.

The chain links TRBV5-6 to TRBJ2-7; 11 nucleotides agree with TRBD1. The CDR3 has 15 amino acids. V lost 4 bases, J lost 0 bases, and 3 bases stayed unmatched. CDR1 and CDR2 from the germline V gene are SGHDT and YYEEEE. CDR3 DNA sequence: TGTGCCAGCAGCGTCGGACAGGGGGCCTCCTACGAGCAGTACTTC. It specifies CASSVGQGASYEQYF.

The chain joins TRBV6-5 to TRBJ1-2; D unresolved. In germline, CDR1 is MNHEY, CDR2 SVGAGI. CDR3 length equals 14 residues. V was shortened by 4 bases and J by 0 bases, with 9 bases between the two germline ends. The CDR3 bases are TGTGCCAGCAGTTCGGACCTTTCTAACTATGGCTACACCTTC. It translates to CASSSDLSNYGYTF.

This clone was picked up one time. The gene calls are TRBV5-8 and TRBJ2-5; D not resolved. CDR1 and CDR2 from the germline V gene are SGHTS and YDEGEE. Trimming stripped 0 bases from V and 5 bases from J, with 8 bases between. The CDR3 loop spans 13 amino acids. The DNA for the CDR3 is TGTGCCAGCAGCTTGGTTCCATGGGAGACCCAGTACTTC. Encoded protein: CASSLVPWETQYF.

The V gene is TRBV30, the J gene TRBJ1-1; D not resolved. Germline loops: CDR1 GTSNPN, CDR2 SVGIG (reference sequence). The CDR3 sequence is 11 residues long. V was shortened by 3 bases and J by 7 bases, with 9 bases between the two germline ends. The CDR3 region is CAWREGSEAFF. The DNA for the CDR3 is TGTGCCTGGAGAGAGGGAAGTGAAGCTTTCTTT.

This clone was seen only once. This chain uses TRBV9 with TRBJ1-2, with D possibly matching TRBD1 (5 bases). With 4 bases removed from V and 4 bases from J, the gap between germline ends came to 17 bases. Germline lookup yields CDR1 SGDLS and CDR2 YYNGEE. The CDR3 contains 15 residues. The CDR3, as DNA: TGTGCCAGCAGCCCGCGGCGGGGGACGAGCTATGGCTACACCTTC. It is translated as CASSPRRGTSYGYTF. Together with reference TRBV9 and TRBJ1-2, the CDR3 gives the full variable domain: DSGVTQTPKHLITATGQRVTLRCSPRSGDLSVYWYQQSLDQGLQFLIQYYNGEERAKGNILERFSAQQFPDLHSELNLSSLELGDSALYFCASSPRRGTSYGYTFGSGTRLTVV.

The V gene is TRBV7-4, the J gene TRBJ2-2; 11 bases map to TRBD2. Trimming took 5 bases from V and 3 from J; bases not matched to a gene: 2. The CDR3 has 15 amino acids. Germline V CDR1 and CDR2: SGHVT, SQSDAQ. The CDR3, as DNA: TGTGCCAGCAGCCAACTAGCGGGAGACACCGGGGAGCTGTTTTTT. Translated, it gives CASSQLAGDTGELFF. The full variable domain, rest sourced from reference TRBV7-4 and TRBJ2-2, is GAGVSQSPRYKVAKRGRDVALRCDSISGHVTLYWYRQTLGQGSEVLTYSQSDAQRDKSGRPSGRFSAERPERSVSTLKIQRTEQGDSAVYLCASSQLAGDTGELFFGEGSRLTVL.

The V gene is TRBV6-5, the J gene TRBJ2-2; D unclear. CDR3 size: 16 residues. V was cut by 4 bases and J by 7 bases, with 19 bases left in between. Germline-derived CDR1 and CDR2 are MNHEY and SVGAGI. The CDR3 protein is CASSFQQNPESGELFF. The CDR3 nucleotides are TGTGCCAGCAGTTTCCAACAGAACCCAGAGAGCGGGGAGCTGTTTTTT.